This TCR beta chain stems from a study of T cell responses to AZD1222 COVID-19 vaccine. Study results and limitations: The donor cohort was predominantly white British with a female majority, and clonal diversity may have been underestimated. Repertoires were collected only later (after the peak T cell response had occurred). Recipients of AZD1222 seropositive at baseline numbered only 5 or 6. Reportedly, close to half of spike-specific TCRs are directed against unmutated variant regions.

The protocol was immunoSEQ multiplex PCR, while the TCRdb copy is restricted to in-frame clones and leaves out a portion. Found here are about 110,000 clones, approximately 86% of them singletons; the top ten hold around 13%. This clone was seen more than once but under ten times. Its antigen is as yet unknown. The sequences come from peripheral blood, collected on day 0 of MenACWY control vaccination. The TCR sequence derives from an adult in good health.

CDR3 sequence: CASSLGGGLMNTEAFF. CDR3 sequence (DNA): TGTGCCAGCAGCTTAGGTGGGGGCCTAATGAACACTGAAGCTTTCTTT. The genes are TRBV7-8 and TRBJ1-1; weak D call: TRBD1 (6 bases). The CDR3 sequence is 16 residues long. The ends were cut back, 1 base at V and 0 bases at J, with 12 bases in the middle. Germline-derived CDR1 and CDR2 are SGHVS and FQNEAQ. Filled out from reference TRBV7-8 and TRBJ1-1, the complete variable domain reads GAGVSQSPRYKVAKRGQDVALRCDPISGHVSLFWYQQALGQGPEFLTYFQNEAQLDKSGLPSDRFFAERPEGSVSTLKIQRTQQEDSAVYLCASSLGGGLMNTEAFFGQGTRLTVV.